The 23 T cell receptor beta chains listed next were all sequenced from one sample in a study of response to subunit inactivated influenza vaccine. TCRdb fed the RT-PCR reads into MiXCR, producing one record per CDR3 protein. The data show 500,000 to 700,000 distinct CDR3 sequences, under 30% seen once. The same sample was also used in a study of T cells expressing NK-cell markers. That paper adds: A 5'RACE template switching approach incorporating UMIs was used to make TCR beta cDNA.

Sample: CD4+ T cells sorted from PBMCs, taken 11 to 12 days after vaccination. The receptors derive from a man aged 45-65 years who received an inactivated influenza vaccine.

This clonotype has more than one count but fewer than ten. The chain joins TRBV7-2 to TRBJ2-5, with 8 bases aligning to TRBD2. After removal of 5 bases from V and 5 bases from J, the junction contained 7 bases not matched to a gene. Germline-derived CDR1 and CDR2 are SGHTA and FQGNSA. CDR3 length: 14 residues. The CDR3 loop is CASSHSGAWETQYF. The CDR3 region has the DNA TGTGCCAGCAGCCATAGCGGGGCCTGGGAGACCCAGTACTTC.

The chain has TRBV20-1 and TRBJ2-1; D is possibly TRBD1 or TRBD2 (6 bases each). Germline V gene lookup returns CDR1 DFQATT and CDR2 SNEGSKA (reference sequence). The V gene lost 4 bases and the J gene lost 9 bases, with 16 bases spanning the gap. The CDR3 is 13 amino acids. This CDR3 reads CSAMKGGSAEQFF. The CDR3 DNA follows: TGCAGTGCTATGAAGGGGGGCAGCGCTGAGCAGTTCTTC.

In this sample, this clonotype turned up a few times. The chain links TRBV12-3 or TRBV12-4 to TRBJ1-4; TRBD1 is a possible D gene (5 bases). There are 15 residues in the CDR3. The V gene lost 3 bases and the J gene lost 4 bases, with 12 bases spanning the gap. The CDR3 coding sequence is TGTGCCAGCAGTTTCGGGGGGACGGTTAATGAAAAACTGTTTTTT. Protein: CASSFGGTVNEKLFF.

This clonotype was counted a few times. The junction departs from germline at one end; a sequencing error may be responsible. CDR3 DNA sequence: TGTGCCAGCAGCTTTCAGGGTGGCGAGCAGTACTTC. Protein: CASSFQGGEQYF. The chain combines TRBV5-1 with TRBJ2-7; a possible D gene is TRBD1 (5 bases). Per germline, CDR1 SGHRS and CDR2 YFSETQ. This CDR3 region has 12 residues. Drawing the rest from reference TRBV5-1 and TRBJ2-7, the complete variable domain is KAGVTQTPRYLIKTRGQQVTLSCSPISGHRSVSWYQQTPGQGLQFLFEYFSETQRNKGNFPGRFSGRQFSNSRSEMNVSTLELGDSALYLCASSFQGGEQYFGPGTRLTVT.

The table lists this clonotype with a few counts. A much larger clone lies one base from this, so it may be a read error. The chain couples TRBV12-3 or TRBV12-4 to TRBJ2-7; 8 bases line up with TRBD1. This CDR3 has 13 residues. The J segment lost 3 bases and the V segment lost 4 bases, leaving 2 bases of the junction unmatched. The CDR3 reads CASSSGQVYEQYF. For the CDR3, the DNA is TGTGCCAGCAGTTCGGGACAGGTCTACGAGCAGTACTTC.

This clonotype occurred a few times. This chain uses TRBV20-1 with TRBJ2-7; 11 nucleotides match TRBD2. Trimming cost V 7 bases and J 2 bases; bases outside gene matches: 7. The CDR3 loop spans 14 amino acids. Germline CDR1 is DFQATT and CDR2 is SNEGSKA (reference sequence). Here the CDR3 reads CSGLAGGPPYEQYF. The CDR3 region has the DNA TGCAGTGGGCTAGCGGGGGGACCCCCCTACGAGCAGTACTTC.

This clonotype has at least ten counts. The gene calls are TRBV20-1 and TRBJ2-5, with 9 bases identical to TRBD1. The CDR3 covers 15 residues. The V gene's germline CDR1 is DFQATT and CDR2 SNEGSKA (reference sequence). The junction had 5 bases not matched to a gene; V was cut back by 0 bases and J by 3 bases. CDR3 DNA sequence: TGCAGTGCTAGAGATTGGGGACAGGGAGAAGAGACCCAGTACTTC. Amino acids: CSARDWGQGEETQYF.

A few counts support this clonotype. This rearrangement joins TRBV20-1 to TRBJ2-7; D unresolved. There are 12 residues in the CDR3. Germline V gene sequence: CDR1 DFQATT, CDR2 SNEGSKA (reference sequence). Trimming took off 3 bases at V and 3 bases at J, with 9 bases between the two ends. This CDR3 reads CSASPVFYEQYF. The CDR3 DNA reads as TGCAGTGCTAGCCCGGTGTTCTACGAGCAGTACTTC.

This rearrangement joins TRBV5-1 to TRBJ2-1, with 15 bases aligning to TRBD2. The length of the CDR3 is 17 residues. The V gene end was trimmed by 4 bases and the J gene end by 7 bases; junction bases not matched to a gene: 9. Looked up from germline, CDR1 is SGHRS and CDR2 is YFSETQ. The CDR3 nucleotides read TGCGCCAGCAGCCCCGGACTAGCGGGGGGGCCTCAGAATGAGCAGTTCTTC. This sequence encodes CASSPGLAGGPQNEQFF. Supplemented by reference TRBV5-1 and TRBJ2-1, the full variable domain reads KAGVTQTPRYLIKTRGQQVTLSCSPISGHRSVSWYQQTPGQGLQFLFEYFSETQRNKGNFPGRFSGRQFSNSRSEMNVSTLELGDSALYLCASSPGLAGGPQNEQFFGPGTRLTVL.

The V call is TRBV24-1, the J call TRBJ2-3; D is perhaps TRBD2 (5 bases). CDR1 is KGHDR, CDR2 SFDVKD, per germline. V lost 5 bases and J lost 5, with 16 bases in between. The CDR3 consists of 15 residues. The CDR3 nucleotides are TGTGCCACCAGTGTGCGGGCCAAGTTTCTAGATACGCAGTATTTT. This translates into CATSVRAKFLDTQYF.

The chain joins TRBV18 to TRBJ2-7; tentatively, D is TRBD1 (5 bases). V lost 3 bases, J lost 2 bases, and 11 bases lay in between. From germline, CDR1 is KGHSH and CDR2 LQKENI. The CDR3 covers 14 residues. CDR3: CASSPRRGTYEQYF. The CDR3 DNA reads as TGTGCCAGCTCACCCCGAAGGGGAACCTACGAGCAGTACTTC.

This clonotype was detected a few times. The chain has TRBV20-1 and TRBJ2-3; weak D call: TRBD2 (6 bases). Trimming took off 0 bases at V and 6 bases at J, with 22 bases between the two ends. The CDR3 spans 17 residues. CDR1 and CDR2 from the germline V gene are DFQATT and SNEGSKA (reference sequence). CDR3 DNA: TGCAGTGCTAGAGATTCTTCCCGACTAGGTCCAGGGGATACGCAGTATTTT. Translating it yields CSARDSSRLGPGDTQYF.

V and J are TRBV7-8 and TRBJ1-5, with D unclear. This CDR3 has 16 amino acids. V was clipped by 1 base and J by 4 bases, with 14 bases between them. CDR1 SGHVS and CDR2 FQNEAQ come from the germline V gene. DNA of the CDR3: TGTGCCAGCAGCTTAGAGTTACGGTTAGAGAATCAGCCCCAGCATTTT. As protein: CASSLELRLENQPQHF.

This clonotype was found a few times. The rearrangement links TRBV27 to TRBJ2-3; 8 bases are shared with TRBD1. Looked up from germline, CDR1 is MNHEY and CDR2 is SMNVEV (reference sequence). The V and J ends lost 5 bases and 5 bases, in that order; junction bases with no gene match: 15. This CDR3 spans 17 amino acids. The CDR3 sequence is CASSPFPQAGGGDTQYF. The DNA of the CDR3 is TGTGCCAGCAGTCCTTTTCCGCAGGCAGGGGGCGGAGATACGCAGTATTTT.

This clonotype was counted ten times or more. The CDR3 DNA reads TGTGCCAGCAATAGGGCGGGCACAGATACGCAGTATTTT. This codes for CASNRAGTDTQYF. The V call is TRBV27, the J call TRBJ2-3; D not certain. CDR1 is MNHEY and CDR2 is SMNVEV in the germline V gene (reference sequence). This CDR3 is built from 13 residues. V lost 7 bases, J lost 1 base, and 9 bases lay in between.

The chain recombines TRBV4-2 with TRBJ1-1; the D gene is possibly TRBD1 (6 bases). This CDR3 is built from 15 residues. V was pared by 0 bases and J by 4 bases, with 12 bases between. The germline V gene has CDR1 LGHNA and CDR2 YNFKEQ. The CDR3 bases are TGTGCCAGCAGCCAAGATCCTCAGGGGATCACTGAAGCTTTCTTT. It specifies CASSQDPQGITEAFF.

The rearrangement links TRBV18 to TRBJ2-7; D tentatively reads TRBD1 or TRBD2 (7 bases each). V shed 6 bases and J shed 9 bases, with 18 bases lying between them. The CDR3 is 13 amino acids. The germline gives CDR1 KGHSH, CDR2 LQKENI. CDR3 nucleotide sequence: TGTGCCAGCTCGCGAGACAGGGAGGGCGCGCAGTACTTC. It translates to CASSRDREGAQYF.

This clonotype turned up a few times. For the CDR3, the DNA is TGTGCCAGCGGGGTGCAGGGGCTCCTCATGAACACTGAAGCTTTCTTT. It encodes CASGVQGLLMNTEAFF. The chain joins TRBV7-2 to TRBJ1-1, with D possibly being TRBD1 (6 bases). The CDR3 spans 16 residues. Germline-derived CDR1 and CDR2 are SGHTA and FQGNSA. V was trimmed by 8 bases and J by 0 bases, leaving 19 bases between them.

This clonotype was seen only a few times. This sequence joins TRBV14 and TRBJ2-2; no clear D gene. The CDR3 is 14 residues long. Germline values: CDR1 SGHDN, CDR2 FVKESK. Deletions cut 6 bases from V and 7 bases from J, with 15 bases between. DNA of the CDR3: TGTGCCAGCAGTCCTCAAGCGACCGGCGGGGAGCTGTTTTTT. It translates to CASSPQATGGELFF.

V is TRBV7-2 and J is TRBJ2-3; 11 bases line up with TRBD1. This CDR3 is built from 15 residues. Germline CDR1 SGHTA, CDR2 FQGNSA. V gave up 5 bases and J gave up 5 bases; unmatched junction bases: 6. CDR3 region: CASSLRGTGGDTQYF. CDR3 bases: TGTGCCAGCAGCCTAAGGGGGACAGGGGGAGATACGCAGTATTTT.

There are a few counts of this clonotype. The rearrangement uses TRBV6-5 and TRBJ1-2, with 10 bases that match TRBD1. The CDR3 spans 16 residues. Germline V lookup: CDR1 MNHEY, CDR2 SVGAGI. J was trimmed by 7 bases and V by 2 bases; bases with no gene match: 10. The CDR3 bases are TGTGCCAGCAGTTACGGTGAGACAGGGGGCTCAAGTGGCTACACCTTC. Translation gives CASSYGETGGSSGYTF.

The genes are TRBV18 and TRBJ1-5, with D unresolved. Germline V gene sequence: CDR1 KGHSH, CDR2 LQKENI. The CDR3 extends over 13 amino acids. Trimming took off 3 bases at V and 5 bases at J, with 8 bases between the two ends. The CDR3 coding sequence is TGTGCCAGCTCACCGTATTCAGATCAGCCCCAGCATTTT. Translating gives CASSPYSDQPQHF.

The chain employs TRBV11-2 and TRBJ2-4; 7 bases match TRBD1. Germline V gene lookup returns CDR1 SGHAT and CDR2 FQNNGV. The V gene end was trimmed by 2 bases and the J gene end by 2 bases; junction bases not matched to a gene: 12. The CDR3 consists of 18 residues. CDR3 nucleotide sequence: TGTGCCAGCAGCTTATCTCTGTTCAGGGGGTTGACCAAAAACATTCAGTACTTC. Protein product: CASSLSLFRGLTKNIQYF.